This TCR beta chain was sequenced for a study of shared clonotypes between healthy human individuals. A note on this clone: Its cognate antigen is unknown.

Findings and caveats of the study: The study generally estimated greater richness for naive than memory subsets.

Replicate PCRs for sorted subsets used approximately 190 ng DNA; this equaled about 30,000 T cell genomes. Assay: immunoSEQ multiplex PCR; the TCRdb copy retains only in-frame clones and omits some. The sample has about 1.5 million clones, 95% to 99% seen once. V lost 4 bases and J lost 0; bases outside the gene matches: 6. Germline V CDR1 and CDR2: SGHNT, YYREEE (reference sequence). CDR3 length: 16 amino acids. Those who donated were healthy HIV-negative adults, with no recent acute infections or vaccinations reported. CD45RA+ naive and CD45RA-negative memory subsets were separated from CD4+ cells. The clonotype comes from a man aged 25-40 years in good health. The material sequenced was naive CD4+ T cells sorted from blood. Subset specified: CD45RA+ positively selected. V gene TRBV5-4 combines with J gene TRBJ2-1, with TRBD2 matching over 8 bases. For the CDR3, the DNA is TGTGCCAGCAGCCACAGCGGGAGAAGCTCCTACAATGAGCAGTTCTTC. Protein sequence: CASSHSGRSSYNEQFF.